This T cell receptor beta chain was sequenced during a study of vaccination and CD4 T cells after COVID-19. Researchers used the Oncomine TCR Beta short-read assay to sequence DNA from cultured CD4+ T cells. TCRdb reprocessed the PCR reads via MiXCR and lists one record per CDR3 protein. In the table there are more than 3,000 distinct CDR3 sequences, 11% to 15% of which are singletons. This clonotype is termed medium-sized. Its antigen is not known. The germline V gene encodes CDR1 LNHDA and CDR2 SQIVND (reference sequence). Trimming took 5 bases from V and 1 from J; bases not matched to a gene: 10. The CDR3 consists of 17 residues. This sample's treatment: approximately nine-day PBMC culture with coronavirus spike peptide pools or control peptides (ViraFEST assay). The ViraFEST method relied on peptide pools to expand antigen-specific T cells, followed by TCR sequencing.

The sequence came from a human donor who had recovered from COVID-19. This sequence joins TRBV19 and TRBJ1-2; 10 bases match TRBD1. The specimen sequenced was CD4+ T cells from blood, cultured in vitro. In DNA form, the CDR3 reads TGTGCCAGTAGTCCCAAGGGGACAGGGGCCCTTAACTATGGCTACACCTTC. Protein product: CASSPKGTGALNYGYTF.